The rows below give T cell receptor beta chains drawn from one sample of a study of response to subunit inactivated influenza vaccine. Each CDR3 protein is one row after TCRdb ran MiXCR on the RT-PCR reads. The data hold 500,000 or so distinct CDR3 sequences, with 15% to 20% observed a single time. The specimen was CD4+ T cells sorted from PBMCs, collected 23 months after vaccination. The receptors were gathered from a man between 50 and 69 years old who received an inactivated influenza vaccine. CDR3s include the opening cysteine and the closing phenylalanine or tryptophan. A D gene is named only where the DNA matches it firmly. For some rows the clone size is stated as once, few or many, or as a class when expanded; others skip it.

V: TRBV4-2; D: -; size: -; J: TRBJ2-7; DNA: TGTGCCAGCAGCCACCTACAGGGCTACGAGCAGTACTTC; CDR3: CASSHLQGYEQYF
V: TRBV15; D: -; size: many; J: TRBJ2-7; DNA: TGTGCCACCAGCAGAGATCGAGGGCCCTACGAGCAGTACTTC; CDR3: CATSRDRGPYEQYF
V: TRBV19; D: -; size: few; J: TRBJ1-1; DNA: TGTGCCAGTAGCCGGGACGGCTCCATGAACACTGAAGCTTTCTTT; CDR3: CASSRDGSMNTEAFF
V: TRBV18; D: -; size: few; J: TRBJ1-1; DNA: TGTGCCTCGGGGGCCCAGAACACTGAAGCTTTCTTT; CDR3: CASGAQNTEAFF
V: TRBV4-2; D: -; size: -; J: TRBJ2-7; DNA: TGTGCCAGCAGCCCTAATGTAGGGACTGACGCCTACGAGCAGTACTTC; CDR3: CASSPNVGTDAYEQYF
V: TRBV29-1; D: -; size: many; J: TRBJ2-1; DNA: TGCAGCGTTGAATCGGGAGCAGCCTACAATGAGCAGTTCTTC; CDR3: CSVESGAAYNEQFF
V: TRBV9; D: -; size: few; J: TRBJ2-3; DNA: TGTGCCAGCAGCCCGCTTCAGGGTGGCACAGATACGCAGTATTTT; CDR3: CASSPLQGGTDTQYF
V: TRBV20-1; D: TRBD2; size: few; J: TRBJ2-1; DNA: TGCAGTGCTAGACACGCGGCTAGCGGGATTAAGAATGAGCAGTTCTTC; CDR3: CSARHAASGIKNEQFF
V: TRBV29-1; D: TRBD1; size: few; J: TRBJ2-5; DNA: TGCAGCGTTGGGAACAGGGGGTTTCGAGAGACCCAGTACTTC; CDR3: CSVGNRGFRETQYF
V: TRBV11-3; D: -; size: few; J: TRBJ2-1; DNA: TGTGCCAGCAGCTTAGTGTCCGCAGGGTACAATGAGCAGTTCTTC; CDR3: CASSLVSAGYNEQFF
V: TRBV2; D: TRBD2; size: -; J: TRBJ2-1; DNA: TGTGCCAGCATGCTACTAGCGGTGGGCGGCAATGAGCAGTTCTTC; CDR3: CASMLLAVGGNEQFF
V: TRBV6-1; D: -; size: -; J: TRBJ1-4; DNA: TGTGCCAGCAGACCCATCGGACAGCCTTCACGTGAAAAACTGTTTTTT; CDR3: CASRPIGQPSREKLFF
V: TRBV29-1; D: TRBD1; size: many; J: TRBJ2-1; DNA: TGCAGCGTTGCACTAACCCTGCAGGGGGTGGCCTACAATGAGCAGTTCTTC; CDR3: CSVALTLQGVAYNEQFF
V: TRBV15; D: -; size: few; J: TRBJ2-2; DNA: TGTGCCACCAGCAGAGATCTCGGGTTGACTGGCGGGGAGCTGTTTTTT; CDR3: CATSRDLGLTGGELFF
V: TRBV12-3/TRBV12-4; D: TRBD2; size: many; J: TRBJ2-7; DNA: TGTGCCAGCAGACACGCCGGGACTAGTCCCTACGAGCAGTACTTC; CDR3: CASRHAGTSPYEQYF
V: TRBV3-1; D: TRBD1; size: few; J: TRBJ2-1; DNA: TGTGCCAGCAGCCACGCCGGGACAGGGGGTCTCAATGAGCAGTTCTTC; CDR3: CASSHAGTGGLNEQFF
V: TRBV20-1; D: -; size: -; J: TRBJ2-2; DNA: TGCAGTGCTAGACTAGCCGGCGGGGAGCTGTTTTTT; CDR3: CSARLAGGELFF
V: TRBV13; D: TRBD2; size: few; J: TRBJ2-7; DNA: TGTGCCAGCAGCTTTGCTAGCGGGAGCGTCACCTCCTACGAGCAGTACTTC; CDR3: CASSFASGSVTSYEQYF
V: TRBV20-1; D: -; size: many; J: TRBJ1-2; DNA: TGCAGTGCTAGAGATACCGGGGGTGCGGGCTACACCTTC; CDR3: CSARDTGGAGYTF
V: TRBV6-5; D: TRBD1; size: many; J: TRBJ1-1; DNA: TGTGCCAGCAGTTACGGTCCGGGACAGGGGGCTGCTTTCTTT; CDR3: CASSYGPGQGAAFF
V: TRBV7-9; D: TRBD2; size: -; J: TRBJ2-7; DNA: TGTGCCAGCAGCTTATTTGGGACTACCTCCTACGAGCAGTACTTC; CDR3: CASSLFGTTSYEQYF
V: TRBV6-2/TRBV6-3; D: TRBD2; size: -; J: TRBJ2-6; DNA: TGTGCCAGCAGGGACGGACTAGCGGGGGCCTCTGGGGCCAACGTCCTGACTTTC; CDR3: CASRDGLAGASGANVLTF
V: TRBV21-1; D: -; size: -; J: TRBJ2-2; DNA: TGTGCCAGCAGCATTAGAGACGGGGACACCGGGGAGCTGTTTTTT; CDR3: CASSIRDGDTGELFF
V: TRBV28; D: -; size: few; J: TRBJ2-7; DNA: TGTGCCAGCAGTGATCGGGGGAAGAGCTACGAGCAGTACTTC; CDR3: CASSDRGKSYEQYF
V: TRBV3-1; D: -; size: few; J: TRBJ2-7; DNA: TGTGCCAGCAGCCAAGCGGGTTCCTCTGGGGAGCAGTACTTC; CDR3: CASSQAGSSGEQYF
V: TRBV4-1; D: -; size: few; J: TRBJ1-4; DNA: TGCGCCAGCAGACTCTCCTTCGGGGGGGTGGAAAAACTGTTTTTT; CDR3: CASRLSFGGVEKLFF
V: TRBV7-6; D: -; size: -; J: TRBJ2-3; DNA: TGTGCCAGCAGCTTAGCGCCGGGCTCAGATACGCAGTATTTT; CDR3: CASSLAPGSDTQYF
V: TRBV6-5; D: TRBD1; size: few; J: TRBJ2-7; DNA: TGTGCCAGCAGTTACCCTGGACAGGGGAGCTCCTACGAGCAGTACTTC; CDR3: CASSYPGQGSSYEQYF
V: TRBV7-3; D: -; size: -; J: TRBJ2-1; DNA: TGTGCCAGCAGCTTAATGTTAGGCAATGAGCAGTTCTTC; CDR3: CASSLMLGNEQFF
V: TRBV6-7; D: TRBD1; size: -; J: TRBJ1-2; DNA: TGTGCCAGCAAAGGACAGGGGAACTATGGCTACACCTTC; CDR3: CASKGQGNYGYTF
V: TRBV5-1; D: TRBD2; size: -; J: TRBJ2-5; DNA: TGCGCCAGCAGCTTGGGTCAGGAAGCGGGAGTAGAGACCCAGTACTTC; CDR3: CASSLGQEAGVETQYF
V: TRBV19; D: TRBD1; size: -; J: TRBJ1-2; DNA: TGTGCCAGTAGTATAGATCTTGGCGGACAGGCCTCCCTCTATGGCTACACCTTC; CDR3: CASSIDLGGQASLYGYTF
V: TRBV4-2; D: -; size: -; J: TRBJ2-1; DNA: TGTGCCAGCAGCCAAGAGGTACAGGGCAATGAGCAGTTCTTC; CDR3: CASSQEVQGNEQFF
V: TRBV7-2; D: TRBD2; size: -; J: TRBJ2-5; DNA: TGTGCCAGCAGCCCTCGGACTAGCGGTAGTGAGACCCAGTACTTC; CDR3: CASSPRTSGSETQYF
V: TRBV7-2; D: -; size: -; J: TRBJ2-1; DNA: TGTGCCAGCAGCTTAGCAGGGGAATTCGAGCAGTTCTTC; CDR3: CASSLAGEFEQFF
V: TRBV2; D: TRBD1; size: -; J: TRBJ2-7; DNA: TGTGCCAGCAGAGCTACCGGACAGGGGAACGAGCAGTACTTC; CDR3: CASRATGQGNEQYF
V: TRBV4-1; D: -; size: few; J: TRBJ2-7; DNA: TGCGCCAGCAGCCAAGTAGTCAGTCTGACGCCCGAGCAGTACTTC; CDR3: CASSQVVSLTPEQYF
V: TRBV24-1; D: -; size: -; J: TRBJ1-2; DNA: TGTGCCACCAGTGATGGTGGGGAGCGTTATGGCTACACCTTC; CDR3: CATSDGGERYGYTF
V: TRBV12-3/TRBV12-4; D: TRBD2; size: few; J: TRBJ2-2; DNA: TGTGCCAGCAGAAGGACTAGCCGGAACACCGGGGAGCTGTTTTTT; CDR3: CASRRTSRNTGELFF
V: TRBV7-2; D: -; size: -; J: TRBJ2-4; DNA: TGTGCCAGCAGCTTAGGACGGGAGTCAAACATTCAGTACTTC; CDR3: CASSLGRESNIQYF
V: TRBV28; D: -; size: -; J: TRBJ2-2; DNA: TGTGCCAGCACGACCGGGGGACATCACACCGGGGAGCTGTTTTTT; CDR3: CASTTGGHHTGELFF
V: TRBV20-1; D: -; size: -; J: TRBJ2-3; DNA: TGCAGTGCTAGAGATCTCCTGATGGTAGATACGCAGTATTTT; CDR3: CSARDLLMVDTQYF
V: TRBV10-3; D: TRBD2; size: many; J: TRBJ2-1; DNA: TGTGCCATCAGTGGACTAGCGGGAGGGTACAATGAGCAGTTCTTC; CDR3: CAISGLAGGYNEQFF
V: TRBV6-1; D: TRBD2; size: -; J: TRBJ2-7; DNA: TGTGCCAGCATAGCGGGAGGTCCCTCCTACGAGCAGTACTTC; CDR3: CASIAGGPSYEQYF
V: TRBV20-1; D: TRBD2; size: -; J: TRBJ2-7; DNA: TGCAGTGCTAGGAGGGGGCTAGCGGGAGTCCCCGAGCAGTACTTC; CDR3: CSARRGLAGVPEQYF
V: TRBV3-1; D: -; size: -; J: TRBJ2-3; DNA: TGTGCCAGCAGCCAAGTACGGGGGCATACGCAGTATTTT; CDR3: CASSQVRGHTQYF
V: TRBV6-5; D: TRBD2; size: -; J: TRBJ2-7; DNA: TGTGCCAGCAGTTACGCGGGAGTTGCCTACGAGCAGTACTTC; CDR3: CASSYAGVAYEQYF
V: TRBV7-2; D: TRBD2; size: -; J: TRBJ2-5; DNA: TGTGCCAGCAGCATAGCGGGGGCGGAGACCCAGTACTTC; CDR3: CASSIAGAETQYF
V: TRBV7-9; D: -; size: -; J: TRBJ1-3; DNA: TGTGCCAGCAGCCTTCTTCAACAAAGGACCATATATTTT; CDR3: CASSLLQQRTIYF
V: TRBV15; D: -; size: once; J: TRBJ2-4; DNA: TGTGCCACCAGCAGATCTCCGACAGGCCGTGGGGACATTCAGTACTTC; CDR3: CATSRSPTGRGDIQYF